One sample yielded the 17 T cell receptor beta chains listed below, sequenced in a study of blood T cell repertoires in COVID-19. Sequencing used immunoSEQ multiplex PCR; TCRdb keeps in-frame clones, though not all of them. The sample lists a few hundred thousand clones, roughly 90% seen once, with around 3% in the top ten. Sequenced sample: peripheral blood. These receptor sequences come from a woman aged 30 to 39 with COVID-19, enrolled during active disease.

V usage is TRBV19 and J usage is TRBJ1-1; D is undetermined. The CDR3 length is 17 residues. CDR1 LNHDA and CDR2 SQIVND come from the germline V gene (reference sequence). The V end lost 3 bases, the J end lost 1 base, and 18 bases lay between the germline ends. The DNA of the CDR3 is TGTGCCAGTAGTATTCTACATGAATGGGCCCCGAACACTGAAGCTTTCTTT. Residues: CASSILHEWAPNTEAFF.

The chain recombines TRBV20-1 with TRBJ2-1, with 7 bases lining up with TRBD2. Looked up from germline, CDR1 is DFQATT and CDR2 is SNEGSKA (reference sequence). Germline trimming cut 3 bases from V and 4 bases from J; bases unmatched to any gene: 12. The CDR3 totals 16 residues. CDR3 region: CSASLSREYSYNEQFF. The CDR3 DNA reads TGCAGTGCTAGTTTATCGCGGGAGTATAGTTACAATGAGCAGTTCTTC.

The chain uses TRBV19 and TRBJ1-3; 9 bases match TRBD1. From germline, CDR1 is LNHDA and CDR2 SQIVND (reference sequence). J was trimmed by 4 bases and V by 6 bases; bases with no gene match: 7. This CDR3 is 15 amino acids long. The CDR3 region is CASRRGQGGGNTIYF. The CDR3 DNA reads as TGTGCCAGTAGACGGGGACAGGGAGGCGGAAACACCATATATTTT.

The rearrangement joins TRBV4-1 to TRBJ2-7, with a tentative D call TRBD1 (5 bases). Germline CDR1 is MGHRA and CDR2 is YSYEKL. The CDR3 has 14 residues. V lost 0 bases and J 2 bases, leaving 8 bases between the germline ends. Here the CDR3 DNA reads TGCGCCAGCAGCCAAGAGCCAGGGCCCTACGAGCAGTACTTC. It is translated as CASSQEPGPYEQYF.

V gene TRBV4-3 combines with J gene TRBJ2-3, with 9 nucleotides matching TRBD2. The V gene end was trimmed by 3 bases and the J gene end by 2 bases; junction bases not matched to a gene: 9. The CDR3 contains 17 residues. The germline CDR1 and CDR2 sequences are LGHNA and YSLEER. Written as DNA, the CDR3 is TGCGCCAGCAGCCAGGCGGGGACTAGCACTATCACAGATACGCAGTATTTT. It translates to CASSQAGTSTITDTQYF.

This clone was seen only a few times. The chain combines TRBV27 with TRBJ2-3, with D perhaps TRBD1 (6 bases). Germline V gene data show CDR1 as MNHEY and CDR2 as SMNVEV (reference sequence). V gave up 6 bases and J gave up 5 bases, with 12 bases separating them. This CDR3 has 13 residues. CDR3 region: CASSLNRVDTQYF. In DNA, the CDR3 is TGTGCCAGCAGCCTAAACAGGGTAGATACGCAGTATTTT.

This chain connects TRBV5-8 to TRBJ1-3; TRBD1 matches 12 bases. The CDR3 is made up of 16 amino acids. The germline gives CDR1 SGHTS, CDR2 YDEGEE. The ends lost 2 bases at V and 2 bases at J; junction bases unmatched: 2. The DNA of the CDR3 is TGTGCCAGCAGCTTAGGGACAGGGGGCACTGGAAACACCATATATTTT. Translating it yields CASSLGTGGTGNTIYF.

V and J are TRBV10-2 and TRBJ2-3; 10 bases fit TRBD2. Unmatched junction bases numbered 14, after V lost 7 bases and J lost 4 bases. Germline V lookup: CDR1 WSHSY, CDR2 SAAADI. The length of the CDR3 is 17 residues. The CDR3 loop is CASTPRLAGVGADTQYF. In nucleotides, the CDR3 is TGCGCCAGCACCCCCCGGCTAGCGGGAGTGGGGGCAGATACGCAGTATTTT.

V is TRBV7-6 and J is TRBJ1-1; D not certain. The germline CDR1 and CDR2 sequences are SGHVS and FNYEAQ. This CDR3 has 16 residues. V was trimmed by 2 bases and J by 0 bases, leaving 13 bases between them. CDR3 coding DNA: TGTGCCAGCAGCTTAATGTCAGGTCCTATGAACACTGAAGCTTTCTTT. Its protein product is CASSLMSGPMNTEAFF.

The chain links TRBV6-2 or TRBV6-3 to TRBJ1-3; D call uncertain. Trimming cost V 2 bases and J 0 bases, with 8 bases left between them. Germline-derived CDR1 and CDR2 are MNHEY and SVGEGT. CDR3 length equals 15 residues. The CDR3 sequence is CASSYIRGSGNTIYF. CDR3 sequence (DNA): TGTGCCAGCAGTTACATCCGGGGCTCTGGAAACACCATATATTTT.

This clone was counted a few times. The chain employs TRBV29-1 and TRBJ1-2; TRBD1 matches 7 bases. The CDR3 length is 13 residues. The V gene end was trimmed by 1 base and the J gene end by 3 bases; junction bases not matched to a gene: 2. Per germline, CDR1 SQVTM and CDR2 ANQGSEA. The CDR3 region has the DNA TGCAGCGTTGAAGTCGGGACAGACTATGGCTACACCTTC. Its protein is CSVEVGTDYGYTF. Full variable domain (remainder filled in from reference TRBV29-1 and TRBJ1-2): SAVISQKPSRDICQRGTSLTIQCQVDSQVTMMFWYRQQPGQSLTLIATANQGSEATYESGFVIDKFPISRPNLTFSTLTVSNMSPEDSSIYLCSVEVGTDYGYTFGSGTRLTVV.

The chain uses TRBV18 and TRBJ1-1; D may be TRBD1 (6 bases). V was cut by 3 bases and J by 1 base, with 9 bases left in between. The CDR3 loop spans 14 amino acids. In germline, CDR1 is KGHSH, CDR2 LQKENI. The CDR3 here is CASSPRQENTEAFF. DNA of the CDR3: TGTGCCAGCTCACCTAGACAGGAGAACACTGAAGCTTTCTTT.

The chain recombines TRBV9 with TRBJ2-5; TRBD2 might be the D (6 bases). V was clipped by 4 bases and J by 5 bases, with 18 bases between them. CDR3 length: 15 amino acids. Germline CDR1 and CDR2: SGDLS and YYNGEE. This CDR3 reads CASSPPGVRGETQYF. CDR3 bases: TGTGCCAGCAGCCCCCCGGGGGTACGCGGGGAGACCCAGTACTTC.

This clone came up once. DNA for the CDR3: TGTGCCAGCAGTCGGGGAGTGACCTATAATTCACCCCTCCACTTT. Translation: CASSRGVTYNSPLHF. The V and J genes are TRBV6-2 or TRBV6-3 and TRBJ1-6; D gene uncertain. V shed 5 bases and J shed 2 bases, with 10 bases lying between them. CDR1 is MNHEY, CDR2 SVGEGT, per germline. The CDR3 contains 15 residues.

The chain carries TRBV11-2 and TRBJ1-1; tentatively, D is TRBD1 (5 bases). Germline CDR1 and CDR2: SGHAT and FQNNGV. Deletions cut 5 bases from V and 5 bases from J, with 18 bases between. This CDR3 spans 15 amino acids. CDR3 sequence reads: CASSPLYGGGTEAFF. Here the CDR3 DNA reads TGTGCCAGCAGCCCACTTTATGGGGGAGGGACTGAAGCTTTCTTT. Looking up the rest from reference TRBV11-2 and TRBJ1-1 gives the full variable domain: EAGVAQSPRYKIIEKRQSVAFWCNPISGHATLYWYQQILGQGPKLLIQFQNNGVVDDSQLPKDRFSAERLKGVDSTLKIQPAKLEDSAVYLCASSPLYGGGTEAFFGQGTRLTVV.

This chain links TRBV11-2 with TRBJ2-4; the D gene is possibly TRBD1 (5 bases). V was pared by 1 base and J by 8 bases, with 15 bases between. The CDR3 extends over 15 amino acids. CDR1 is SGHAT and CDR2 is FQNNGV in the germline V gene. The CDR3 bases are TGTGCCAGCAGCTTAGGGCCAGGCAGGGTGGACATTCAGTACTTC. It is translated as CASSLGPGRVDIQYF.

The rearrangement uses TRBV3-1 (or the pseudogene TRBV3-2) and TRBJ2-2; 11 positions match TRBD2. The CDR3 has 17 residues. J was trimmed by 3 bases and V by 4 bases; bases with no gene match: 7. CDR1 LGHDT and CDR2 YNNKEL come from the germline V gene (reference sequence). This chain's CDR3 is CASSLFSGGADTGELFF. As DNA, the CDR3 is TGTGCCAGCAGCCTTTTTAGCGGGGGGGCCGACACCGGGGAGCTGTTTTTT.